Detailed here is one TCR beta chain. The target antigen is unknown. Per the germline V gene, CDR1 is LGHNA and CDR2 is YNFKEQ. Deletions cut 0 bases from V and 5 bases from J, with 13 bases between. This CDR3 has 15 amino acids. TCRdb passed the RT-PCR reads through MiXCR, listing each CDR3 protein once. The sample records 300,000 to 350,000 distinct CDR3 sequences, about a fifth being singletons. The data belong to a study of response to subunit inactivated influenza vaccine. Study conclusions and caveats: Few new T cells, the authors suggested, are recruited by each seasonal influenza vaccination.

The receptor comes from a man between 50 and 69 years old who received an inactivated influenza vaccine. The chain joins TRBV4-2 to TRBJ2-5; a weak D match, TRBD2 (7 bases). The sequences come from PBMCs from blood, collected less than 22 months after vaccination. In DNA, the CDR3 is TGTGCCAGCAGCCAAGATGGGGGGGCGGGGGAGACCCAGTACTTC. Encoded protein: CASSQDGGAGETQYF.